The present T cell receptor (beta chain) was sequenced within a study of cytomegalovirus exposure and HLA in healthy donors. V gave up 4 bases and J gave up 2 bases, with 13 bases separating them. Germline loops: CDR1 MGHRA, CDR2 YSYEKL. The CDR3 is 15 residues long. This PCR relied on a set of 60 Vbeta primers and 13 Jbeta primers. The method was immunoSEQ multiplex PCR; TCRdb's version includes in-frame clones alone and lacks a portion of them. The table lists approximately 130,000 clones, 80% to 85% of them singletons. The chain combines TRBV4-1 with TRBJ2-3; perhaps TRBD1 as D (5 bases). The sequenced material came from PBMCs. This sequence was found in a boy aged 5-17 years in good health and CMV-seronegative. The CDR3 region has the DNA TGCGCCAGCAGCCCTTCGCCAGGGAACACAGATACGCAGTATTTT. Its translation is CASSPSPGNTDTQYF.